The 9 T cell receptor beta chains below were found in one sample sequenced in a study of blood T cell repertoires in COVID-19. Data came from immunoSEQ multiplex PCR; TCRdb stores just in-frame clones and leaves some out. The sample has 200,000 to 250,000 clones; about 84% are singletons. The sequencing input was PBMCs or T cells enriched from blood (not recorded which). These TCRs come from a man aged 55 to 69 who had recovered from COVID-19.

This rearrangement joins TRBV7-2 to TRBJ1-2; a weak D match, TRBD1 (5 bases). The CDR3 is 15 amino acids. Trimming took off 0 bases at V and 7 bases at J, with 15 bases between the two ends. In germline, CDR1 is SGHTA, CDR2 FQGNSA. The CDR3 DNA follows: TGTGCCAGCAGCTTAGCTTGGCCAGGGCCGTCTGGCTACACCTTC. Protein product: CASSLAWPGPSGYTF. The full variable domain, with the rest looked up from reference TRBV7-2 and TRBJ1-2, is GAGVSQSPSNKVTEKGKDVELRCDPISGHTALYWYRQSLGQGLEFLIYFQGNSAPDKSGLPSDRFSAERTGGSVSTLTIQRTQQEDSAVYLCASSLAWPGPSGYTFGSGTRLTVV.

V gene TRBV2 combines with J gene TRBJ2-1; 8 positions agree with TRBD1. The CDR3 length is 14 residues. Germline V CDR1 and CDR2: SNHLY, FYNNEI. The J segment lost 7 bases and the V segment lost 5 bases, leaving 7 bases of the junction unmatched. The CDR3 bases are TGTGCCAGCAGTTGGGCAGGGGGCGGGAATGAGCAGTTCTTC. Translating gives CASSWAGGGNEQFF.

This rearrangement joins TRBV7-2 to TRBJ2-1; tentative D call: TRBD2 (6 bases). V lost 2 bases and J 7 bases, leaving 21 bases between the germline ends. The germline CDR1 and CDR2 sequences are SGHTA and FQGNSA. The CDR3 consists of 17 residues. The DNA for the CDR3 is TGTGCCAGCAGCTTAATGTCGGGGGAAAGTTTATTGAATGAGCAGTTCTTC. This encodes CASSLMSGESLLNEQFF.

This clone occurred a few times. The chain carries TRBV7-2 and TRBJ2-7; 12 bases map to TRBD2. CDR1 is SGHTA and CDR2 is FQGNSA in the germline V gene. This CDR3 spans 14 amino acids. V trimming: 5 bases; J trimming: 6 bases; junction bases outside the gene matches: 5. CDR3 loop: CASSTGLAGAEQYF. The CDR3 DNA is TGTGCCAGCAGCACGGGACTAGCGGGCGCCGAGCAGTACTTC.

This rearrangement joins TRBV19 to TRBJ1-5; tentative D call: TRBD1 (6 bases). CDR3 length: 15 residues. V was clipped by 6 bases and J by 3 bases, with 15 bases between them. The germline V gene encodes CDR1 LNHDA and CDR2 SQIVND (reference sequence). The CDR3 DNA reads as TGTGCCAGTAGATTGGGGGCATCATACAATCAGCCCCAGCATTTT. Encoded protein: CASRLGASYNQPQHF.

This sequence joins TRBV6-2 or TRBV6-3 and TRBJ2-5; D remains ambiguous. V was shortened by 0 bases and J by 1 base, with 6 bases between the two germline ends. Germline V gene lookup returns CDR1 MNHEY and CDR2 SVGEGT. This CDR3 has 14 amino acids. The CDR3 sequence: CASSYSGSQETQYF. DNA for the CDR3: TGTGCCAGCAGTTACTCGGGCAGCCAAGAGACCCAGTACTTC.

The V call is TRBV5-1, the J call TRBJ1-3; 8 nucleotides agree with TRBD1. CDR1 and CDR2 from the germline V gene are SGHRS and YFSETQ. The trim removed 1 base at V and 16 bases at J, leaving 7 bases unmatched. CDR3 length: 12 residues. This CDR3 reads CASSLRGDRKYF. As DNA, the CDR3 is TGCGCCAGCAGCTTGAGGGGGGACAGGAAGTATTTT.

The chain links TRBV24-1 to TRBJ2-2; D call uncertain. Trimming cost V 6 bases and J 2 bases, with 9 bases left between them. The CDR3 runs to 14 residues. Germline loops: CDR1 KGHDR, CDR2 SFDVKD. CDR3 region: CATSSGFNTGELFF. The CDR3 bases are TGTGCCACCAGTTCCGGGTTCAACACCGGGGAGCTGTTTTTT.

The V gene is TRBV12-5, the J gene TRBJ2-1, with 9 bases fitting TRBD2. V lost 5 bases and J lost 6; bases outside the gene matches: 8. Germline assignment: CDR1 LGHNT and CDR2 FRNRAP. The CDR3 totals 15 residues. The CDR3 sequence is CASGIPAGGGNEQFF. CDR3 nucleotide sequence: TGTGCTAGTGGTATCCCAGCGGGGGGCGGCAATGAGCAGTTCTTC.